Sequencing of this TCR beta chain was carried out in a study of T-cell memory formation after mild COVID-19. As for the study in general: TCR clusters largely stayed donor specific.

Points from the study as a whole: Day 37-peaking second-wave clones had unconfirmed SARS-CoV-2 specificity. Pre-infection memory harbored some responding clones, suggesting cross-reactive memory joined.

As for this clonotype: As yet, its antigen is unknown.

The CDR3 has 14 amino acids. The germline CDR1 and CDR2 sequences are MNHEY and SVGAGI. V lost 6 bases to trimming and J lost 5 bases; unmatched junction nucleotides: 6. The 5'RACE method, run with constant-segment primers, produced TCR alpha and TCR beta cDNA libraries (carrying sample barcodes and UMIs). TCRdb redid the calling of the 5' RACE reads with MiXCR, one entry per CDR3 protein. The table has 90,000 to 120,000 distinct CDR3 sequences, 13% to 15% seen once. The source material was PBMCs or a T cell subset sorted from them (not recorded which). J is TRBJ1-5 and V is TRBV6-5; the match to TRBD1 covers 8 bases. This TCR derives from a man aged 18 to 30 who had mild COVID-19 (a few samples of this study predate the infection). Cell type and time point are not known. The CDR3 spells CASRARGPDQPQHF. CDR3 DNA: TGTGCCAGCAGAGCCAGGGGGCCCGATCAGCCCCAGCATTTT.